This TCR beta chain was retrieved from a study of Ad26.COV2.S vaccination and SARS-CoV-2 variants. Findings and caveats of the study: Reported post-vaccination CD8+ and CD4+ T cell responses to spike showed substantial breadth. Vaccinees showed greater spike-specific TCR breadth than placebo recipients. Similar non-spike TCR breadth was observed in recipients of vaccine and of placebo.

The protocol was immunoSEQ multiplex PCR, while the TCRdb copy is restricted to in-frame clones and leaves out a portion. This table holds roughly 350,000 clones, roughly 91% found once. The treatment is: 19 received Ad26.COV2.S at low or high dose, single or two shots; roughly five received placebo; per-sample allocation not given. The samples were gathered on day 63 after the first injection of vaccine or placebo. The administered vaccine (an Ad26 vector) expressed Wuhan-strain SARS-CoV-2 spike. Concerning this clone: Its antigen remains unidentified.

CDR1 and CDR2 (germline): SGHTA, FQGNSA. Trimming removed 2 bases from V and 1 base from J, with 6 bases in between. This CDR3 comprises 13 residues. The sequencing used peripheral blood, collected in a trial of Ad26.COV2.S vaccine versus placebo. This sequence originates from a person aged 18 to 59 who received the Ad26.COV2.S COVID-19 vaccine or a placebo. This rearrangement joins TRBV7-2 to TRBJ2-7; weak D call: TRBD2 (5 bases). Here the CDR3 reads CASSLWRSYEQYF. CDR3 coding DNA: TGTGCCAGCAGCTTATGGAGGTCCTACGAGCAGTACTTC.